The entry below gives a single T cell receptor beta chain sequence along with its context. The source of the sample is a study of blood T cell repertoires in COVID-19. This CDR3 has 15 residues. Looked up from germline, CDR1 is SGHTA and CDR2 is FQGNSA. Trimming cost V 3 bases and J 9 bases, with 21 bases left between them. This table comes from immunoSEQ multiplex PCR, and its TCRdb copy is limited to in-frame clones, with some not included. In the table there are about 170,000 clones, about four fifths of which are singletons. The V call is TRBV7-2, the J call TRBJ2-7, with D possibly matching TRBD2 (6 bases). Sequenced input: PBMCs or T cells enriched from blood (not recorded which). This TCR was recovered from a man aged 50-59 years who had recovered from COVID-19. The CDR3 DNA reads as TGTGCCAGCAGCTTGGGGGGTCGCTTAGATTCGGTGCAGTACTTC. Translating it yields CASSLGGRLDSVQYF.